This T cell receptor beta chain was identified during a study of CD8 T cells in ankylosing spondylitis. General observations from the study: A motif in TCR beta, a set of roughly eight highly homologous variants, appeared characteristic of ankylosing spondylitis blood. Significant enrichment of disease-linked clones was reportedly seen in matched ankylosing spondylitis synovial fluid.

The CDR3 totals 14 residues. Trimming cost V 6 bases and J 2 bases; bases outside gene matches: 7. In its sample, this clonotype was seen a few times. What it recognizes is unknown. TCRdb passed the 5' RACE reads through MiXCR, listing each CDR3 protein once. The table has about 390,000 distinct CDR3 sequences, approximately 20% seen once. Sequencing input: blood, either unsorted or a sorted T cell fraction (not recorded which). This clonotype was sampled from a male donor with ankylosing spondylitis. The chain uses TRBV12-3 or TRBV12-4 and TRBJ2-7, with 7 nucleotides matching TRBD1. CDR3 region: CASSPGDSTYEQYF. As DNA, the CDR3 is TGTGCCAGCAGCCCAGGGGACAGCACCTACGAGCAGTACTTC.